The sequence of this T cell receptor beta chain was determined in a study of human thymus T cells. The source of the thymus tissue was resections taken during corrective heart surgery. The V end lost 5 bases, the J end lost 2 bases, and 14 bases lay between the germline ends. The CDR3 totals 15 residues. The germline V gene encodes CDR1 SNHLY and CDR2 FYNNEI. Sequenced by immunoSEQ multiplex PCR; TCRdb stores in-frame clones only, minus some. Here the sample spans 120,000 or so clones, 90% to 95% being singletons. Sequencing was done on a sample of thymus tissue. This chain links TRBV2 with TRBJ2-3; D is possibly TRBD1 (5 bases). The TCR originated in a boy under two years old with a congenital heart defect but otherwise immunologically healthy. The CDR3: CASSMLEQVTDTQYF. CDR3 DNA sequence: TGTGCCAGCAGTATGTTAGAACAGGTCACAGATACGCAGTATTTT.